This T cell receptor (beta chain) was obtained from a study of OX40 agonist ivuxolimab in advanced cancers. Study-level background: It was permissible to have had prior anti-PD-1, anti-PD-L1 or anti-CTLA-4 therapy, and over 35% had some.

The table lists this clone with a count of one. Libraries were prepared by immunoSEQ multiplex PCR; TCRdb keeps only in-frame clonotypes and omits some of them. Of about 52,000 clones listed, about 86% are singletons. Germline V gene data show CDR1 as MNHEY and CDR2 as SVGAGI. Trimming took off 9 bases at V and 2 bases at J, with 14 bases between the two ends. This CDR3 comprises 14 residues. The rearrangement joins TRBV6-5 to TRBJ1-3; D is ambiguous. The specimen was CD4+ or CD8+ T cells sorted from blood, collected in a trial of the OX40 agonist ivuxolimab. The sequence came from an adult with an advanced solid tumor such as melanoma, head and neck, liver or kidney cancer. The CDR3 region is CASRRGGPGNTIYF. The CDR3 DNA reads as TGTGCCAGTCGGCGGGGAGGTCCTGGAAACACCATATATTTT.